These 19 T cell receptor beta chains were all obtained from the same sample, sequenced in a study of CD4+ T cells in melanoma. Profiled with immunoSEQ multiplex PCR; TCRdb holds only in-frame clones, not every one. This sample carries around 14,000 clones, roughly three fifths of them seen once, and the ten largest clones take about 16%. The sample was cells from a culture (not recorded whether cultured in vitro). The receptors were sampled from a human donor with melanoma.

This rearrangement joins TRBV15 to TRBJ1-2, with D maybe TRBD1 (5 bases). This CDR3 is 12 amino acids long. CDR1 is LNHNV and CDR2 is YYDKDF in the germline V gene (reference sequence). Trimming took off 0 bases at V and 8 bases at J, with 7 bases between the two ends. For the CDR3, the DNA is TGTGCCACCAGCAGAGACGGGGGGGGCTACACCTTC. This codes for CATSRDGGGYTF.

The rearrangement joins TRBV7-3 to TRBJ2-6; D possibly uses TRBD1 or TRBD2 (5 bases each). From germline, CDR1 is SGHTA and CDR2 FQGTGA. CDR3 length: 16 residues. V lost 5 bases and J lost 0, with 11 bases in between. The CDR3 DNA sequence: TGTGCCAGCAGCCGGGACCGAAGCTCTGGGGCCAACGTCCTGACTTTC. It is translated as CASSRDRSSGANVLTF. Together with reference TRBV7-3 and TRBJ2-6, the CDR3 gives the full variable domain: GAGVSQTPSNKVTEKGKYVELRCDPISGHTALYWYRQSLGQGPEFLIYFQGTGAADDSGLPNDRFFAVRPEGSVSTLKIQRTERGDSAVYLCASSRDRSSGANVLTFGAGSRLTVL.

This clone was found a few times. The V call is TRBV2, the J call TRBJ1-6; D gene ambiguous. Germline CDR1 SNHLY, CDR2 FYNNEI. This CDR3 region has 13 residues. The V end was cut by 7 bases, the J end by 0 bases, with 4 bases between. The CDR3: CASTVSYNSPLHF. DNA of the CDR3: TGTGCCAGCACGGTCTCCTATAATTCACCCCTCCACTTT. The variable domain in full, with the rest retrieved from reference TRBV2 and TRBJ1-6, is EPEVTQTPSHQVTQMGQEVILRCVPISNHLYFYWYRQILGQKVEFLVSFYNNEISEKSEIFDDQFSVERPDGSNFTLKIRSTKLEDSAMYFCASTVSYNSPLHFGNGTRLTVT.

This rearrangement joins TRBV29-1 to TRBJ2-5, with D possibly TRBD1 on 6 matching bases. V dropped 4 bases and J dropped 4 bases, with 10 bases sitting between them. The CDR3 runs 12 residues. The germline V gene has CDR1 SQVTM and CDR2 ANQGSEA. In DNA, the CDR3 is TGCAGCGTTGCGGACAGCAGAGAGACCCAGTACTTC. It encodes CSVADSRETQYF.

The V call is TRBV6-1, the J call TRBJ1-5, with TRBD1 as a possible D gene (6 bases). The V gene's germline CDR1 is MNHNS and CDR2 SASEGT. V gave up 1 base and J gave up 0 bases, with 19 bases separating them. The CDR3 is 19 residues long. This CDR3 reads CASSEVLTGPGYSNQPQHF. The DNA for the CDR3 is TGTGCCAGCAGTGAAGTTCTGACAGGACCCGGCTATAGCAATCAGCCCCAGCATTTT.

The chain has TRBV30 and TRBJ1-5, with TRBD1 matching over 9 bases. This CDR3 contains 15 residues. Germline CDR1 GTSNPN, CDR2 SVGIG (reference sequence). The J segment lost 7 bases and the V segment lost 5 bases, leaving 12 bases of the junction unmatched. CDR3 region: CAWSRGGTGRQPQHF. The CDR3 DNA follows: TGTGCCTGGTCCCGGGGCGGGACAGGGAGACAGCCCCAGCATTTT.

The CDR3 is CASSTRGQWGNEQFF. CDR3 in DNA: TGTGCCAGTAGCACCCGGGGACAGTGGGGGAATGAGCAGTTCTTC. The chain couples TRBV19 to TRBJ2-1; TRBD1 matches at 7 bases. The CDR3 has 15 residues. Unmatched junction bases numbered 12, after V lost 6 bases and J lost 7 bases. Germline lookup yields CDR1 LNHDA and CDR2 SQIVND (reference sequence). Using reference TRBV19 and TRBJ2-1 for the parts outside the CDR3, the full variable domain is DGGITQSPKYLFRKEGQNVTLSCEQNLNHDAMYWYRQDPGQGLRLIYYSQIVNDFQKGDIAEGYSVSREKKESFPLTVTSAQKNPTAFYLCASSTRGQWGNEQFFGPGTRLTVL.

This clone turned up a few times. The rearrangement links TRBV6-1 to TRBJ2-3; tentatively, D is TRBD2 (5 bases). This CDR3 is built from 14 residues. Germline lookup yields CDR1 MNHNS and CDR2 SASEGT. V lost 4 bases and J 3 bases, leaving 11 bases between the germline ends. The CDR3, as DNA: TGTGCCAGCAGTGTTTTGGAGGTGACAGATACGCAGTATTTT. This translates into CASSVLEVTDTQYF.

The chain links TRBV2 to TRBJ1-1, with D uncertain. The V and J ends lost 7 bases and 1 base respectively, with 10 bases between them. CDR3 length: 13 amino acids. CDR1 and CDR2 from the germline V gene are SNHLY and FYNNEI. The chain's CDR3 is CASTPEANTEAFF. The DNA for the CDR3 is TGTGCCAGCACCCCGGAGGCGAACACTGAAGCTTTCTTT.

This clone has only a few counts. The CDR3 DNA sequence: TGTGCCAGCAGCCCCTTCGGTGGGACGAACACCGGGGAGCTGTTTTTT. Translating gives CASSPFGGTNTGELFF. The V and J genes are TRBV5-5 and TRBJ2-2; no clear D. The CDR3 is 16 amino acids. Germline V CDR1 and CDR2: SGHKS, YYEKEE (reference sequence). V lost 4 bases and J lost 0, with 13 bases in between.

The chain carries TRBV6-5 and TRBJ1-2; D call uncertain. Trimming cost V 4 bases and J 10 bases, with 19 bases left between them. From germline, CDR1 is MNHEY and CDR2 SVGAGI. The CDR3 extends over 14 amino acids. The CDR3 region is CASSFNSGLAVYTF. CDR3 nucleotide sequence: TGTGCCAGCAGTTTCAATTCGGGATTGGCAGTCTACACCTTC.

The chain uses TRBV7-3 and TRBJ2-7; D possibly matches TRBD1 or TRBD2 (5 bases each). This CDR3 comprises 16 residues. Germline assignment: CDR1 SGHTA and CDR2 FQGTGA. V was cut by 5 bases and J by 1 base, with 18 bases left in between. The CDR3 protein is CASSTTGTVVSYEQYF. Here the CDR3 DNA reads TGTGCCAGCAGCACAACGGGGACGGTAGTATCCTACGAGCAGTACTTC.

The V and J genes are TRBV7-9 and TRBJ1-2, with 7 nucleotides matching TRBD1. Trimming removed 3 bases from V and 5 bases from J; junction bases left unmatched: 9. The germline V gene encodes CDR1 SEHNR and CDR2 FQNEAQ (reference sequence). CDR3 length: 15 residues. The CDR3 DNA reads as TGTGCCAGCAGCTTGACAGGGTCGCCCTCTTATGGCTACACCTTC. Protein: CASSLTGSPSYGYTF.

The chain uses TRBV6-5 and TRBJ2-3; TRBD2 aligns across 10 bases. The CDR3 has 15 amino acids. Germline V gene sequence: CDR1 MNHEY, CDR2 SVGAGI. Germline trimming cut 6 bases from V and 1 base from J; bases unmatched to any gene: 4. CDR3 amino acids: CASRPLAGGTDTQYF. CDR3 coding DNA: TGTGCCAGCAGACCCCTAGCGGGGGGCACAGATACGCAGTATTTT.

Remarks on this clone: One end of the junction varies from germline; a read error may be responsible. Distinct nucleotide sequences in the sample also encode this CDR3. This chain joins TRBV10-2 and TRBJ1-1; 8 bases match TRBD1. The germline CDR1 and CDR2 sequences are WSHSY and SAAADI. The CDR3 spans 14 residues. The CDR3 reads CASSDGQGNTEAFF. CDR3 nucleotides: TGCGCTAGCAGTGATGGACAGGGAAACACTGAAGCTTTCTTT.

The chain carries TRBV5-6 and TRBJ1-2; the D is unclear. V was pared by 2 bases and J by 0 bases, with 8 bases between. CDR1 and CDR2 (germline): SGHDT, YYEEEE. CDR3 length: 14 amino acids. CDR3 coding DNA: TGTGCCAGCAGCTTCCCGGGAGCTAACTATGGCTACACCTTC. It is translated as CASSFPGANYGYTF.

The J gene is TRBJ2-7, the V gene TRBV27, with TRBD2 matching 8 bases. This CDR3 has 17 amino acids. Germline-derived CDR1 and CDR2 are MNHEY and SMNVEV (reference sequence). Trimming took 3 bases from V and 6 from J; bases not matched to a gene: 16. CDR3 region: CASSFGPNQAGALEQYF. The DNA for the CDR3 is TGTGCCAGCAGTTTCGGCCCAAATCAAGCGGGGGCTCTCGAGCAGTACTTC.

The chain carries TRBV9 and TRBJ2-1, with D maybe TRBD1 (6 bases). The V end lost 4 bases, the J end lost 5 bases, and 13 bases lay between the germline ends. This CDR3 spans 14 amino acids. Germline loops: CDR1 SGDLS, CDR2 YYNGEE. The DNA of the CDR3 is TGTGCCAGCAGCCCTCAGGGGAATAACAATGAGCAGTTCTTC. This gives the protein CASSPQGNNNEQFF.

The gene calls are TRBV9 and TRBJ2-3; possibly TRBD1 for D (6 bases). V dropped 0 bases and J dropped 6 bases, with 14 bases sitting between them. The CDR3 runs 15 residues. Germline V CDR1 and CDR2: SGDLS, YYNGEE. The CDR3 protein is CASSVVGAGRDTQYF. CDR3 DNA sequence: TGTGCCAGCAGCGTAGTGGGGGCCGGTAGGGATACGCAGTATTTT.